The clone carrying this T cell receptor (beta chain) was recorded at least ten times. Its target is not known. This sample was included in a study of T cells in Graves' hyperthyroidism and ophthalmopathy. General study findings and limits: Patients with ophthalmopathy were separated from those with stable hyperthyroidism by a 13 V-J model. Expanded thyroid clonotypes (above 0.001) were mostly also found in blood.

What was amplified from RNA transcripts were TCR beta CDR3 regions. HTBI primers were employed in a first-round RT-PCR of the TCR CDR3. TCRdb itself ran the multiplex PCR reads through MiXCR, one entry per CDR3 protein. The sample shows approximately 620,000 distinct CDR3 sequences, 15% to 20% of them seen only once. The J segment lost 1 base and the V segment lost 4 bases, leaving 5 bases of the junction unmatched. CDR3 length: 15 residues. Germline V lookup: CDR1 GTSNPN, CDR2 SVGIG (reference sequence). Under 3 months was the duration of disease in ophthalmopathy patients, who also had a Clinical Activity Score of at least 3 and a NOSPECS grade of at least 4. PBMCs were sourced from roughly 9.3 ml fresh peripheral blood.

This clonotype was obtained from a woman aged 40 to 49 with Graves' ophthalmopathy. The sequencing input was blood. The chain has TRBV30 and TRBJ2-3, with 10 bases lining up with TRBD1. The CDR3 DNA reads TGTGCCTGGAAAAAGACAGGGGGCGGCACAGATACGCAGTATTTT. Its protein product is CAWKKTGGGTDTQYF.